This TCR beta chain originates from a study of vaccination and CD4 T cells after COVID-19. Study-level background: Post-COVID samples had a sampling time that fell a median roughly 100 days after diagnosis (range 35 to 161).

In this sample, this clonotype turned up a few times. What it recognizes is unknown. The treatment was: approximately nine-day PBMC culture with coronavirus spike peptide pools or control peptides (ViraFEST assay). At the Johns Hopkins FTIC core, DNA taken from cultured CD4+ T cells was sequenced by way of the Oncomine TCR Beta short-read assay. In TCRdb, the PCR reads were re-called with MiXCR into one record per CDR3 protein. The sample lists about 17,000 distinct CDR3 sequences, about 40% occurring once. Source material: CD4+ T cells from blood, cultured in vitro. This sequence was found in a human donor who had recovered from COVID-19.

This chain's CDR3 is CSARELREEAFF. The CDR3 DNA follows: TGCAGTGCTAGAGAGTTGCGTGAGGAAGCTTTCTTT. The J gene is TRBJ1-1, the V gene TRBV20-1; D is unresolved. Germline V gene data show CDR1 as DFQATT and CDR2 as SNEGSKA (reference sequence). The CDR3 is 12 residues long. V lost 0 bases and J lost 8, with 10 bases in between.